This T cell receptor (beta chain) was documented in a study of regulatory and conventional T cells in RAG deficiency. Notes on the study in general: RAG-deficient patients showed markedly lower Shannon entropy and higher Simpson indices than control T-cell subsets.

The CDR3 is 13 amino acids. V dropped 0 bases and J dropped 9 bases, with 9 bases sitting between them. Germline CDR1 and CDR2: SGHAT and FQDESV (reference sequence). Repertoires were generated with immunoSEQ multiplex PCR, while TCRdb's copy carries only in-frame clones and drops some. This table holds around 30,000 clones, approximately 91% found once. A remark on this clone: Antigen unknown.

These sequences were also reported in another study, on regulatory T cells. According to that study: Primers: 52 TRBV forward and 13 TRBJ reverse.

The gene calls are TRBV11-1 and TRBJ2-1, with D uncertain. The sample consisted of CD8+ T cells sorted from blood. This clonotype originated in a human donor in good health. CDR3 region: CASSLAAIGEQFF. The CDR3 DNA sequence: TGTGCCAGCAGCTTAGCGGCTATTGGTGAGCAGTTCTTC. Using reference TRBV11-1 and TRBJ2-1 for the parts outside the CDR3, the full variable domain is EAEVAQSPRYKITEKSQAVAFWCDPISGHATLYWYRQILGQGPELLVQFQDESVVDDSQLPKDRFSAERLKGVDSTLKIQPAELGDSAMYLCASSLAAIGEQFFGPGTRLTVL.